This TCR beta chain was found in a study of blood T cell repertoires in COVID-19 (dated by TCRdb to 2020 to 2021). Turning to the overall study: Samples covering the acute and convalescent phases of COVID-19 were provided by collaborators in the United States, Italy and Spain. The repertoires were made available in a free public database intended to serve as a resource for research on the immune response to SARS-CoV-2. Subjects who had been exposed to COVID-19, were actively infected with it, or had recovered from it provided the deeply sampled blood TCRbeta repertoires that made up the dataset. The prospective study material was composed of cDNA or gDNA derived from T cells, B-cell-depleted T cells, or PBMCs. A de-identified subject ID, COVID-19 status, age in years and sex were almost always included in the sample metadata. Where available, HLA class I and class II types were taken from metadata supplied by the sample provider and were not determined by assay-based typing. The samples were drawn from two sources: the first 160 participants of the ongoing ImmuneRACE study, and approximately 1,300 subjects contributed by 6 global collaborators. Beyond this particular receptor, the publication reports: The amount of clinical and demographic metadata varied by source and participant and was provided uncurated.

Remarks on this clone: The antigen it recognizes is unknown. No per-base quality is available; no much larger clone lies one base away.

TCRbeta CDR3 regions were amplified from genomic DNA by means of the immunoSEQ Assay, a bias-controlled multiplex PCR. The authors' pipeline ran thus. Within the assay, amplification of reference gene primers was used to estimate how many nucleated cells each sample contained. Sequence reads were collapsed and filtered to measure the absolute abundance of every unique TCRbeta CDR3 rearrangement. Productive Simpson clonality was computed per sample as the square root of Simpson's diversity index over productive rearrangements. TCRdb re-hosts the immuneACCESS table, in-frame sequences only. Its copies lack some clones; in the studies checked, an unresolved V gene accounts for under half of them, and the cause for the rest is not known. The V and J calls and clone size are taken from that table; D and trimming were inferred from the DNA. This sample lists under 130,000 clones; 69% were detected once. Clones ranked in the top ten supply roughly 6% of the sample.

Collaborating institutions collected whole blood in K2EDTA tubes following their own protocols. For TCRbeta analysis, collaborators shipped samples in one of three forms: frozen whole blood, isolated PBMCs, or DNA extracted from either of those sample types. The sequencing sample was made of peripheral blood. The sequence was obtained from an elderly man with acute or convalescent COVID-19.

The nucleotides are TGTGCCAGCAGCGCCGGGGGGAAAACTAATGAAAAACTGTTTTTT. Its protein product is CASSAGGKTNEKLFF. The chain couples TRBV9 to TRBJ1-4; 5 matching bases give a weak D call of TRBD1. CDR1 is given as SGDLS and CDR2 as YYNGEE, both from the germline V gene. Between the V and J ends, shortened by 3 bases and 1 base respectively, the junction contains 10 bases. The CDR3 has 15 amino acids, counting the end cysteine and phenylalanine. Left in the record is the CDR3 DNA by itself, 45 bases read in frame from the first base.